The table lists the clone carrying this T cell receptor beta chain with a few counts. Its matching antigen is unknown. TCRdb re-called the 5' RACE reads with MiXCR, one entry per CDR3 protein. The top ten clones hold approximately 23% of a sample with over 25,000 distinct CDR3 sequences, approximately 7% of them seen once. The data originate from a study of spatial heterogeneity in lung cancer. Documented time point: sample taken at primary tumor resection. Study-level findings and limits: Expanded alpha and beta TCR counts within tumors tracked tumor mutation counts.

The source was lung tumor tissue, collected at surgery. The sequence came from a male donor with early-stage non-small cell lung cancer.

The CDR3 nucleotides are TGCAGCGTCCCCCAGGGAGGAGGCTACACCTTC. It codes for CSVPQGGGYTF. The rearrangement uses TRBV29-1 and TRBJ1-2, with D possibly TRBD1 on 5 matching bases. The CDR3 spans 11 residues. Trimming removed 6 bases at V and 8 bases at J, with 13 bases between. Per germline, CDR1 SQVTM and CDR2 ANQGSEA.